The 5 T cell receptor beta chains listed next were all sequenced from one sample in a study of T cell responses to AZD1222 COVID-19 vaccine. The method was immunoSEQ multiplex PCR; TCRdb's version includes in-frame clones alone and lacks a portion of them. The data contain about 180,000 clones, 80% to 90% of them singletons. The sample in question was peripheral blood, obtained on day 0 of AZD1222 vaccination. The receptors derive from an adult in good health.

This chain uses TRBV20-1 with TRBJ2-7; D gene uncertain. Germline V gives CDR1 DFQATT, CDR2 SNEGSKA (reference sequence). V lost 5 bases and J 3 bases, leaving 8 bases between the germline ends. CDR3 length: 11 amino acids. The DNA for the CDR3 is TGCAGTGCTGCGCCGATCTACGAGCAGTACTTC. This gives the protein CSAAPIYEQYF.

The chain carries TRBV27 and TRBJ1-6; D is perhaps TRBD1 (5 bases). The CDR3 covers 15 residues. V lost 6 bases and J 10 bases, leaving 19 bases between the germline ends. Germline CDR1 MNHEY, CDR2 SMNVEV (reference sequence). CDR3: CASRPGTREGSPLHF. In DNA form, the CDR3 reads TGTGCCAGCAGGCCTGGGACTCGGGAGGGATCACCCCTCCACTTT.

The V and J genes are TRBV4-3 and TRBJ1-4; no clear D gene. The CDR3 length is 14 residues. Trimming removed 0 bases from V and 7 bases from J, with 9 bases in between. Germline V CDR1 and CDR2: LGHNA, YSLEER. CDR3 residues: CASSQDTGSEKLFF. The DNA for the CDR3 is TGCGCCAGCAGCCAAGATACGGGGAGTGAAAAACTGTTTTTT.

This chain uses TRBV6-1 with TRBJ2-7, with D hard to call. Germline values: CDR1 MNHNS, CDR2 SASEGT. The V gene lost 1 base and the J gene lost 4 bases, with 8 bases spanning the gap. The CDR3 length is 13 residues. CDR3 in DNA: TGTGCCAGCAGTGAAGTCATCCAGTACGAGCAGTACGTC. This translates into CASSEVIQYEQYV.

In the case of this clone: Other DNA sequences of this sample code for an identical CDR3. The chain has TRBV6-2 or TRBV6-3 and TRBJ1-1, with TRBD1 identical over 10 bases. Germline V gene data show CDR1 as MNHEY and CDR2 as SVGEGT. The V gene end was trimmed by 5 bases and the J gene end by 5 bases; junction bases not matched to a gene: 5. The CDR3 length is 14 residues. CDR3 bases: TGTGCCAGCAGTCTGACAGGGGGCAGGACTGAAGCTTTCTTT. Its protein is CASSLTGGRTEAFF.